The clone carrying this TCR beta chain was detected many times. Its antigen is unidentified. These data belong to a study of breast tumors, draining lymph nodes, adjacent tissues. Study-level findings and limits: Tumor repertoires ranked between lymph nodes and nontumor tissue in diversity, with V and J gene preferences. Luminal-like breast cancer showed significantly higher tumor–nontumor repertoire similarity than basal-like.

The lymph nodes were axillary draining lymph nodes from breast cancer patients. MiXCR, applied by TCRdb to the multiplex PCR reads, yields one record per CDR3 protein. The table includes 130,000 or so distinct CDR3 sequences, around 20% detected once. This clonotype was obtained from a female donor with breast cancer. Some clones in this sample may be carry-over from other donors' samples. The source material was axillary lymph node tissue.

The CDR3 DNA sequence: TGTGCCAGCAGAACAGGGGCGCTGGAGACCCAGTACTTC. It is translated as CASRTGALETQYF. The chain employs TRBV6-1 and TRBJ2-5; 7 nucleotides agree with TRBD1. The V gene end was trimmed by 6 bases and the J gene end by 5 bases; junction bases not matched to a gene: 6. CDR3 size: 13 residues. Germline V CDR1 and CDR2: MNHNS, SASEGT.